The following is a TCR beta chain sequence with its context. Its antigen is still unknown. The data were obtained in a study of cytomegalovirus exposure and HLA in healthy donors. The PCR employed 60 Vbeta primers together with 13 Jbeta primers. TCRdb keeps only in-frame clones here, not all; method: immunoSEQ multiplex PCR. The sample has fewer than 100,000 clones, around 78% seen once. The germline V and J ends were trimmed by 8 bases and 5 bases, with 16 bases remaining between them. The CDR3 spans 13 residues. Germline loops: CDR1 MDHEN, CDR2 SYDVKM. The study's findings and limits: As was reported, the classifier diagnosed cytomegalovirus status with high specificity and sensitivity. In a later analysis, HLA-associated TCR beta chains were more clonally expanded than equally common others.

Sequencing was carried out using PBMCs. The chain has TRBV28 and TRBJ2-7, with D unresolved. The receptor was isolated from a male donor in good health and CMV-seropositive. The CDR3 nucleotides read TGTGCCAGCTCCCTCGCGGTGTTCGACGAGCAGTACTTC. Its protein is CASSLAVFDEQYF.